These T cell receptor beta chains were read from a single sample in a study of blood T cell repertoires in COVID-19. Produced via immunoSEQ multiplex PCR; TCRdb's table is partial and in-frame only. The table shows around 190,000 clones, with around nine tenths occurring only once. Sequenced: peripheral blood. The receptors shown here come from a man between 18 and 29 years old with active or convalescent COVID-19. CDR3s include the opening cysteine and the closing phenylalanine or tryptophan. The D gene is left open where the match is weak. For some rows the clone size is stated as once, few or many, or as a class when expanded; others skip it.

v_gene	j_gene	abundance	d_gene	CDR3nt	CDR3aa
TRBV29-1	TRBJ2-1	.	.	TGCAGCGTCGGAGGGGGGGATGAGCAGTTCTTC	CSVGGGDEQFF
TRBV7-8	TRBJ2-3	.	.	TGTGCCAGCAGCTTAGGTAGAGATACGCAGTATTTT	CASSLGRDTQYF
TRBV2	TRBJ1-2	.	.	TGTGCCAGCAGTTTGGGGGCCCGGGACTATGGCTACACCTTC	CASSLGARDYGYTF
TRBV27	TRBJ2-5	.	TRBD2	TGTGCCAGCAGTTTCCCACTAGCGGGAAACCAAGAGACCCAGTACTTC	CASSFPLAGNQETQYF
TRBV6-2/TRBV6-3	TRBJ2-1	.	.	TGTGCCAGCAGTTACTCTAGCTTTCGGGTATTGAATCAGCACAATGAGCAGTTCTTC	CASSYSSFRVLNQHNEQFF
TRBV7-8	TRBJ1-6	.	.	TGTGCCAGCAGCGAGCGGCAGGGGTCCTATAATTCACCCCTCCACTTT	CASSERQGSYNSPLHF
TRBV4-3	TRBJ2-3	.	TRBD2	TGCGCCAGCAGCCAAGATCTAGCGGGAGGGCCCGTAGATACGCAGTATTTT	CASSQDLAGGPVDTQYF
TRBV18	TRBJ1-2	.	TRBD1	TGTGCCAGCTCACCTCAGGGGGCAAACTATGGCTACACCTTC	CASSPQGANYGYTF
TRBV18	TRBJ2-1	once	.	TGTGCCAGCTCACCATTGGGAGGCCTGCTGGGGAATGAGCAGTTCTTC	CASSPLGGLLGNEQFF
TRBV5-4	TRBJ2-5	.	TRBD2	TGTGCCAGCAGCCCCCTGGGGACTAGCGGGCAAGAGACCCAGTACTTC	CASSPLGTSGQETQYF
TRBV5-6	TRBJ2-7	.	TRBD1	TGTGCCAGCAGCTCGGACAGGGGGTATGTCGAGCAGTACTTC	CASSSDRGYVEQYF
TRBV19	TRBJ2-2	.	.	TGTGCCAGTAGAAACCCGGGGAACACCGGGGAGCTGTTTTTT	CASRNPGNTGELFF
TRBV7-3	TRBJ1-5	.	.	.	CASSFLWDRGSYSNQPQHF
TRBV20-1	TRBJ2-3	.	TRBD1	TGCAGTGCTAGTTCTACAGGGGCCACCGCATTCGATACGCAGTATTTT	CSASSTGATAFDTQYF
TRBV6-6	TRBJ2-7	.	.	TGTGCCAGCAGGGACGGATCGACTACCTACGAGCAGTACTTC	CASRDGSTTYEQYF
TRBV6-5	TRBJ1-1	.	.	TGTGCCAGCAGTTATAGGGCAGGGGAAAACACTGAAGCTTTCTTT	CASSYRAGENTEAFF
TRBV18	TRBJ1-1	.	.	TGTGCCAGCTCACTTACCGGGACACCTAACACTGAAGCTTTCTTT	CASSLTGTPNTEAFF
TRBV28	TRBJ1-2	.	TRBD1	TGTGCCAGTCACCGGGACAGGGGAAACTATGGCTACACCTTC	CASHRDRGNYGYTF
TRBV3-1/TRBV3-2	TRBJ1-2	.	TRBD1	TGTGCCAGCAGCCCGGGACAGAACTATGGCTACACCTTC	CASSPGQNYGYTF
TRBV11-1	TRBJ1-3	.	.	TGTGCCAGCAGCCCGGGTCCCGGCCCTGGAAACACCATATATTTT	CASSPGPGPGNTIYF
TRBV9	TRBJ1-2	.	TRBD1	TGTGCCAGCAGCGTAGCGTCGAGGGACAGCGCTGGCTACACCTTC	CASSVASRDSAGYTF
TRBV5-6	TRBJ1-2	.	.	TGTGCCAGCAGCACCTCGACAGGAGCCTATGGCTACACCTTC	CASSTSTGAYGYTF
TRBV7-2	TRBJ1-2	.	TRBD1	TGTGCCAGCAGCCCCCAACCCGGGACAGGGGAGGCCTACACCTTC	CASSPQPGTGEAYTF
TRBV16	TRBJ2-7	.	TRBD1	TGTGCCAGCAGCCTCGGACAGGGGGTGTACTTC	CASSLGQGVYF
TRBV6-2/TRBV6-3	TRBJ1-5	.	TRBD1	TGTGCCAGCAGTTCTTTCAGGGCAGGGGGAAACAATCAGCCCCAGCATTTT	CASSSFRAGGNNQPQHF
TRBV19	TRBJ2-5	.	.	TGTGCCAGTAGTATCGGTAGGGGGGACTATCAAGAGACCCAGTACTTC	CASSIGRGDYQETQYF
TRBV9	TRBJ1-6	.	.	TGTGCCAGCAGCGTAGGCGGGCAGGCCGAGTCACCCCTCCACTTT	CASSVGGQAESPLHF
TRBV29-1	TRBJ2-5	.	.	TGCAGCGCCGTAGGGGAACACAAAGAGACCCAGTACTTC	CSAVGEHKETQYF
TRBV7-8	TRBJ2-6	once	TRBD2	TGTGCCAGCAGCTTGTCGACTAGCGGGGGTTTCTCTGGGGCCAACGTCCTGACTTTC	CASSLSTSGGFSGANVLTF
TRBV19	TRBJ1-5	.	TRBD1	TGTGCCAGTAGCCAAGACAGGGGGCAACAGCCCCAGCATTTT	CASSQDRGQQPQHF
TRBV6-5	TRBJ1-2	.	.	TGTGCCAGCAGAGACGGGGGGGAGATCTACACCTTC	CASRDGGEIYTF
TRBV5-6	TRBJ1-2	.	.	TGTGCCAGCAGCCCCCTGGGAGGGGACTATGGCTACACCTTC	CASSPLGGDYGYTF
TRBV4-3	TRBJ1-5	.	.	TGCGCCAGCAGCCGGGGAAGGGGATCCCAGCCCCAGCATTTT	CASSRGRGSQPQHF
TRBV5-1	TRBJ1-3	.	.	TGCGCCAGCAGGGTGGAAGGGGAAGGACACACCATATATTTT	CASRVEGEGHTIYF
TRBV27	TRBJ1-2	.	.	TGTGCCAGCAGCAAAGGGGGTTATGGCTACACCTTC	CASSKGGYGYTF
TRBV2	TRBJ1-6	once	.	TGTGCCAGCACTCGACAGAGCTCCTATAATTCACCCCTCCACTTT	CASTRQSSYNSPLHF
TRBV19	TRBJ1-5	once	.	TGTGCCAGTAGTACCCCGGGGCAGCCCCAGCATTTT	CASSTPGQPQHF
TRBV30	TRBJ2-2	.	TRBD1	TGTGCCTGGCGGGACAGGGGCCAAACGAACACCGGGGAGCTGTTTTTT	CAWRDRGQTNTGELFF
TRBV7-2	TRBJ2-7	.	TRBD2	TGTGCCAGCAGCAAAAGCGGGGACTACGAGCAGTACTTC	CASSKSGDYEQYF
TRBV29-1	TRBJ1-3	.	TRBD1	TGCAGCGTTGGGGACAGAAATGCTGGAAACACCATATATTTT	CSVGDRNAGNTIYF
TRBV7-6	TRBJ2-7	.	.	TGTGCCAGCAGCTCCCGGGGGAGACATGCCTCCTACGAGCAGTACTTC	CASSSRGRHASYEQYF
TRBV13	TRBJ1-1	.	TRBD1	TGTGCCAGCAGCTCTCACAACAGGGGAAACACTGAAGCTTTCTTT	CASSSHNRGNTEAFF
TRBV7-2	TRBJ2-7	.	.	TGTGCCAGCAGCTTACCCGGGAAGTACGAGCAGTACTTC	CASSLPGKYEQYF
TRBV5-4	TRBJ1-4	.	TRBD1	TGTGCCAGCAGCCGGGCTGGACAGGTCAATGAAAAACTGTTTTTT	CASSRAGQVNEKLFF
TRBV14	TRBJ2-1	.	.	TGTGCCAGCAGCCAAGTGATAGGACAGTACAATGAGCAGTTCTTC	CASSQVIGQYNEQFF
TRBV5-8	TRBJ1-2	.	.	TGTGCCAGCAGCTTACTAGCTAACTATGGCTACACCTTC	CASSLLANYGYTF
TRBV12-3/TRBV12-4	TRBJ2-5	.	.	TGTGCCAGCAGCCAGTACCAAGAGACCCAGTACTTC	CASSQYQETQYF
TRBV12-5	TRBJ2-5	.	TRBD2	TGTGCTAGTGGTTTGGAAGGACTAGAAGAGACCCAGTACTTC	CASGLEGLEETQYF